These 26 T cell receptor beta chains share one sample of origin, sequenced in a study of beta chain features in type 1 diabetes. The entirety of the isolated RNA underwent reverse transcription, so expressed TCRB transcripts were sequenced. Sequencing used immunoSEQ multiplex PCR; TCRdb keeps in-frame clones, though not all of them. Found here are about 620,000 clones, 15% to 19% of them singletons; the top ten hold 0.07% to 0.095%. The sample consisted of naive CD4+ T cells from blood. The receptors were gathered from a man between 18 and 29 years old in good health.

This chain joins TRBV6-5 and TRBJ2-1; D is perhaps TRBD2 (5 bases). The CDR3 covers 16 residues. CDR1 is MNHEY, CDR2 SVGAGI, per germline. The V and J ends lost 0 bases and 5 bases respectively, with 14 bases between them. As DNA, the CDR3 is TGTGCCAGCAGTTACTCTGCCCGGGGTACTAACAATGAGCAGTTCTTC. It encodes CASSYSARGTNNEQFF.

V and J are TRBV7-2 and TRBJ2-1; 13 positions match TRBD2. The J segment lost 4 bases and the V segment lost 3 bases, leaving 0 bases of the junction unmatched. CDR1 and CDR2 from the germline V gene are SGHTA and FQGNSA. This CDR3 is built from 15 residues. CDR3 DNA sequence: TGTGCCAGCAGCTTGGGACTAGCGGGGTACAATGAGCAGTTCTTC. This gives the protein CASSLGLAGYNEQFF.

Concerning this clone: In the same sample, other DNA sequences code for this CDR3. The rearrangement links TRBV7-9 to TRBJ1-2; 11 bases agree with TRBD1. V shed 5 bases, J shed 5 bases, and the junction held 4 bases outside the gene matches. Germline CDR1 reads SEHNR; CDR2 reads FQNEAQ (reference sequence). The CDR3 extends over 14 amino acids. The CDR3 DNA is TGTGCCAGCAGCCCGGGACAGGGGGATTATGGCTACACCTTC. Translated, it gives CASSPGQGDYGYTF.

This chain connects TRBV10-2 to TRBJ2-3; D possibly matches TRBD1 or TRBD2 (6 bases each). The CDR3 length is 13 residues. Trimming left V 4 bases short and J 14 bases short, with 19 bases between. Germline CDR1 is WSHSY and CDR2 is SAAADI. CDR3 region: CASSGQGRQVWYF. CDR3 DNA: TGCGCCAGCAGTGGTCAGGGGAGGCAAGTATGGTATTTT.

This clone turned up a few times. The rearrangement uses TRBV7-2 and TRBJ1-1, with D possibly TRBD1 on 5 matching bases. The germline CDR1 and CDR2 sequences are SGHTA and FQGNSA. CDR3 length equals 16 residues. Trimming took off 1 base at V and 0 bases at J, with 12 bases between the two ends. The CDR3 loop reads CASSLVGGGMNTEAFF. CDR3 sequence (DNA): TGTGCCAGCAGCTTAGTCGGGGGAGGGATGAACACTGAAGCTTTCTTT. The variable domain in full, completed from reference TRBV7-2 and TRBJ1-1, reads GAGVSQSPSNKVTEKGKDVELRCDPISGHTALYWYRQSLGQGLEFLIYFQGNSAPDKSGLPSDRFSAERTGGSVSTLTIQRTQQEDSAVYLCASSLVGGGMNTEAFFGQGTRLTVV.

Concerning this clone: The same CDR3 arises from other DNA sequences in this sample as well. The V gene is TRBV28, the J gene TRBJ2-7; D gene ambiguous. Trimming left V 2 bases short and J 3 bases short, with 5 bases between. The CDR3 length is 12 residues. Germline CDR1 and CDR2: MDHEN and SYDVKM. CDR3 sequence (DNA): TGTGCCAGCAGTTTAGGGGTCTACGAGCAGTACTTC. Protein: CASSLGVYEQYF.

CDR3 coding DNA: TGTGCCAGCTCACCACCGGTCCTAATCGGGGTCTACGAGCAGTACTTC. This encodes CASSPPVLIGVYEQYF. This rearrangement joins TRBV18 to TRBJ2-7; maybe TRBD2 (5 bases). This CDR3 is 16 amino acids long. Germline assignment: CDR1 KGHSH and CDR2 LQKENI. V shed 0 bases and J shed 3 bases, with 15 bases lying between them.

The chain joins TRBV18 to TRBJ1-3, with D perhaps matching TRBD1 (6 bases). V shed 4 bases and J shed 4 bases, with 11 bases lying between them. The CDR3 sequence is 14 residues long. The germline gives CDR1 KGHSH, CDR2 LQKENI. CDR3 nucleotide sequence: TGTGCCAGCTCACTTTACAGGGCCGGAAACACCATATATTTT. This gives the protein CASSLYRAGNTIYF.

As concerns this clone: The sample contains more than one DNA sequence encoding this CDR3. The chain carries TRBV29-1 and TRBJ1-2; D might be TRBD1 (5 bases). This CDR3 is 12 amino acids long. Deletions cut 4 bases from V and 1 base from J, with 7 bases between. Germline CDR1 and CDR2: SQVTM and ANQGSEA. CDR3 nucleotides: TGCAGCGTTGGCGGGGGTAACTATGGCTACACCTTC. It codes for CSVGGGNYGYTF.

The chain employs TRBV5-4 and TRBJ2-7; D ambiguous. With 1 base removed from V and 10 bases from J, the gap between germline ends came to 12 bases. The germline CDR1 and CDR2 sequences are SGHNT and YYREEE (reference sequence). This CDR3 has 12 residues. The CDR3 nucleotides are TGTGCCAGCAGCTTGCACGACCTCGAACAGTACTTC. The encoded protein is CASSLHDLEQYF.

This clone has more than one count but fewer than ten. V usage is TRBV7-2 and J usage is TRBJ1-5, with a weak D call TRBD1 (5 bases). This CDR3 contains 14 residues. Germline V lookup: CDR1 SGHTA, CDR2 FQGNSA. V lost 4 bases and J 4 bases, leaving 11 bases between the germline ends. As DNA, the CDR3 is TGTGCCAGCAGCTGGGGGGGGATTAATCAGCCCCAGCATTTT. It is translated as CASSWGGINQPQHF.

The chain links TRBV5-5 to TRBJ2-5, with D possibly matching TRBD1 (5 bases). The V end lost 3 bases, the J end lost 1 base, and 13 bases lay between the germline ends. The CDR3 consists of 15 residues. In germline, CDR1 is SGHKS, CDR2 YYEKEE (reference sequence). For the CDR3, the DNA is TGTGCCAGCAGCTCCCAATTGACAGTCCAAGAGACCCAGTACTTC. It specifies CASSSQLTVQETQYF.

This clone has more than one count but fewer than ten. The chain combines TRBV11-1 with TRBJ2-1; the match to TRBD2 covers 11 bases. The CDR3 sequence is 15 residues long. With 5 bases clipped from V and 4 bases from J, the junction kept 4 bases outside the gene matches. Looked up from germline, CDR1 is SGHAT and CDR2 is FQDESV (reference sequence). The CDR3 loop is CASSNLAGGYNEQFF. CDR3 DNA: TGTGCCAGCAGCAACTTAGCGGGGGGGTACAATGAGCAGTTCTTC.

The CDR3 is CASRIGQGVEAFF. In DNA, the CDR3 is TGTGCCAGCAGGATTGGACAGGGGGTTGAAGCTTTCTTT. The chain carries TRBV6-1 and TRBJ1-1, with 10 bases that match TRBD1. The ends lost 6 bases at V and 7 bases at J; junction bases unmatched: 5. Germline CDR1 reads MNHNS; CDR2 reads SASEGT. The CDR3 consists of 13 residues.

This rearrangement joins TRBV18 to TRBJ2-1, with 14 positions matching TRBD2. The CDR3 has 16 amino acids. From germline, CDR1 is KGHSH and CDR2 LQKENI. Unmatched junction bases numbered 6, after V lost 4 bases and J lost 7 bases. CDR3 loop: CASSLGTSGSGNEQFF. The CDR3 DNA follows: TGTGCCAGCTCACTCGGGACTAGCGGGAGTGGGAATGAGCAGTTCTTC. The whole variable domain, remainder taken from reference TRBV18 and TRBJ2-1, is NAGVMQNPRHLVRRRGQEARLRCSPMKGHSHVYWYRQLPEEGLKFMVYLQKENIIDESGMPKERFSAEFPKEGPSILRIQQVVRGDSAAYFCASSLGTSGSGNEQFFGPGTRLTVL.

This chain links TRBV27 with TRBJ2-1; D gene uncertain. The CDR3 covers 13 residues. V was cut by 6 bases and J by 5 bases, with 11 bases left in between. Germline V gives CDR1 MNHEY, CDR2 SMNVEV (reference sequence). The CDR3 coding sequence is TGTGCCAGCAGCCTGTACGGAAACAATGAGCAGTTCTTC. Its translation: CASSLYGNNEQFF.

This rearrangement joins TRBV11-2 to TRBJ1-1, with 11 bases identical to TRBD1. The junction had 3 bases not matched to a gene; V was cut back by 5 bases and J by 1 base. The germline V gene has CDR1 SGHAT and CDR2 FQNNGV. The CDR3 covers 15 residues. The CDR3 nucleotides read TGTGCCAGCAGCCCGGACAGGGGGCGGAACACTGAAGCTTTCTTT. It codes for CASSPDRGRNTEAFF. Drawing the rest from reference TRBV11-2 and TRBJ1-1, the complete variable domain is EAGVAQSPRYKIIEKRQSVAFWCNPISGHATLYWYQQILGQGPKLLIQFQNNGVVDDSQLPKDRFSAERLKGVDSTLKIQPAKLEDSAVYLCASSPDRGRNTEAFFGQGTRLTVV.

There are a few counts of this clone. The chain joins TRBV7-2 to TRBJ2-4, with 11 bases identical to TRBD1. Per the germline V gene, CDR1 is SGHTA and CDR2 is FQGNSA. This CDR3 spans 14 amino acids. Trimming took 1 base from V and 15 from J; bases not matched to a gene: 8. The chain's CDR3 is CASSLGADRGPMYF. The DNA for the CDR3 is TGTGCCAGCAGCTTAGGGGCGGACAGGGGGCCAATGTACTTC.

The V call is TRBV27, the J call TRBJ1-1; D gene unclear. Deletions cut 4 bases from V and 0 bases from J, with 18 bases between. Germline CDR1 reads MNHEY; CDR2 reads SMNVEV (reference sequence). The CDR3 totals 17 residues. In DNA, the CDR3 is TGTGCCAGCAGTTCCCGCCCACCAGAAGTAATGAACACTGAAGCTTTCTTT. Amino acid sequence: CASSSRPPEVMNTEAFF.

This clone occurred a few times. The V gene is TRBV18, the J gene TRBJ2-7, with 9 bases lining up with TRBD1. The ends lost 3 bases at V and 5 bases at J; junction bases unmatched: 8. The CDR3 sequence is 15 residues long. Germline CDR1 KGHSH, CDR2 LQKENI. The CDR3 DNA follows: TGTGCCAGCTCACCCATTCGGGACAGGGCCCACGAGCAGTACTTC. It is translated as CASSPIRDRAHEQYF.

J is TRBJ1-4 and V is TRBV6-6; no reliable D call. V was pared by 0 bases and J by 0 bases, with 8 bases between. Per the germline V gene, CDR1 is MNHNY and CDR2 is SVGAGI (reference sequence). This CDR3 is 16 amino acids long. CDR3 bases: TGTGCCAGCAGTTACTCGGCGGCTGCAACTAATGAAAAACTGTTTTTT. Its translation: CASSYSAAATNEKLFF.

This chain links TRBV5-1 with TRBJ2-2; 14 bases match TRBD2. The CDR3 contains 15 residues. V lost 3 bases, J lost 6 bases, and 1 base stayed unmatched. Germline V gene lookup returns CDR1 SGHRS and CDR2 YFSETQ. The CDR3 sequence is CASSSGLAGAGELFF. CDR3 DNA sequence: TGCGCCAGCAGCTCGGGACTAGCGGGAGCCGGGGAGCTGTTTTTT.

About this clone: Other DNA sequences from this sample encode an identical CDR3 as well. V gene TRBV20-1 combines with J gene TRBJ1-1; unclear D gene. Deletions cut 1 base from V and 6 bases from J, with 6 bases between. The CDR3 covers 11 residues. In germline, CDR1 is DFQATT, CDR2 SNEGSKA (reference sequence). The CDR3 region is CSARGSSEAFF. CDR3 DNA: TGCAGTGCTAGAGGGAGCTCTGAAGCTTTCTTT.

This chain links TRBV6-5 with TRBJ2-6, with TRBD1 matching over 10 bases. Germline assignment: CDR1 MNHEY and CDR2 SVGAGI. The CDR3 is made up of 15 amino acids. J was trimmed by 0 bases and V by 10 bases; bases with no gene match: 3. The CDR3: CAIGTGDSGANVLTF. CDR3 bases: TGTGCCATTGGGACAGGGGACTCTGGGGCCAACGTCCTGACTTTC.

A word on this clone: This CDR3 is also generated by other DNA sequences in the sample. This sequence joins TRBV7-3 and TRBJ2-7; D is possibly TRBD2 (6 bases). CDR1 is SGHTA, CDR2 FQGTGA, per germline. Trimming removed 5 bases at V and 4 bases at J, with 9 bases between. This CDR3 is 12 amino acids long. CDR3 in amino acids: CASSPGGYEQYF. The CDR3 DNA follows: TGTGCCAGCAGCCCTGGGGGGTACGAGCAGTACTTC.

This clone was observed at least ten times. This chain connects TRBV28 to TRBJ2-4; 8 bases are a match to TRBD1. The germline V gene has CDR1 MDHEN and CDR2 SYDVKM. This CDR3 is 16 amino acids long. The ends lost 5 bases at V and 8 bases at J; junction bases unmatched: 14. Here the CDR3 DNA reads TGTGCCAGCAGTCCCGCCCTAGGACAGGGCAGGGACATTCAGTACTTC. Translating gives CASSPALGQGRDIQYF.